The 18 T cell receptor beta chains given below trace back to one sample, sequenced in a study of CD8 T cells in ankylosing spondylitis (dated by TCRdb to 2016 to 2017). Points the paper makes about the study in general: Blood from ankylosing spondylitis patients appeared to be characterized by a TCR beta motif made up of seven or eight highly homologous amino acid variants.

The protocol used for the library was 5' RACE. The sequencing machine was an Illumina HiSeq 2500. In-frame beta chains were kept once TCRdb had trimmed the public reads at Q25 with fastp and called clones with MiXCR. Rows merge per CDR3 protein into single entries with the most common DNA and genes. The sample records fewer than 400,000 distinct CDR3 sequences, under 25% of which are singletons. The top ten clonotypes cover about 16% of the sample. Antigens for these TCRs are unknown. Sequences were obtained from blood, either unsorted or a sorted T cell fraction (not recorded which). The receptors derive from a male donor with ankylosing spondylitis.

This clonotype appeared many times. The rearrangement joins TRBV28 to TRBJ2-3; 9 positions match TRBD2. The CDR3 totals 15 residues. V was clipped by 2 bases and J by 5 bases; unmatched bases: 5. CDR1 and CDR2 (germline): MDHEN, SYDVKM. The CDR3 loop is CASSLAGGPGDTQYF. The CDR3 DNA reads TGTGCCAGCAGTTTAGCGGGAGGGCCGGGAGATACGCAGTATTTT.

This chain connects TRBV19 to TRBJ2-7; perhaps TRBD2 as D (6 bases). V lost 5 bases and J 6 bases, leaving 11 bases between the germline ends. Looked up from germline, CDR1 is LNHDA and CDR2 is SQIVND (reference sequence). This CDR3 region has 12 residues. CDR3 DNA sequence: TGTGCCAGTAGTGATGGGGGAGGCGAGCAGTACTTC. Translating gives CASSDGGGEQYF.

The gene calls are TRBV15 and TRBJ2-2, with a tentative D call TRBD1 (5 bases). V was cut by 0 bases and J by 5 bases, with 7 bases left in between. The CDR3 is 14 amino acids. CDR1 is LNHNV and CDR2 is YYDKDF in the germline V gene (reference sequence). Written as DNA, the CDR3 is TGTGCCACCAGCAGAGACAGGGTGACCGGGGAGCTGTTTTTT. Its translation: CATSRDRVTGELFF. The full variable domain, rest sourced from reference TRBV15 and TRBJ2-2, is DAMVIQNPRYQVTQFGKPVTLSCSQTLNHNVMYWYQQKSSQAPKLLFHYYDKDFNNEADTPDNFQSRRPNTSFCFLDIRSPGLGDTAMYLCATSRDRVTGELFFGEGSRLTVL.

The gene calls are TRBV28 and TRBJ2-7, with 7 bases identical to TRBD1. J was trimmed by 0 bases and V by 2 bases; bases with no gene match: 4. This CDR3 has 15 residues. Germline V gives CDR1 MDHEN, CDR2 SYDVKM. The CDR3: CASSLQGESSYEQYF. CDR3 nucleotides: TGTGCCAGCAGTTTACAGGGGGAGAGCTCCTACGAGCAGTACTTC. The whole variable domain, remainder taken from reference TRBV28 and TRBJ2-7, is DVKVTQSSRYLVKRTGEKVFLECVQDMDHENMFWYRQDPGLGLRLIYFSYDVKMKEKGDIPEGYSVSREKKERFSLILESASTNQTSMYLCASSLQGESSYEQYFGPGTRLTVT.

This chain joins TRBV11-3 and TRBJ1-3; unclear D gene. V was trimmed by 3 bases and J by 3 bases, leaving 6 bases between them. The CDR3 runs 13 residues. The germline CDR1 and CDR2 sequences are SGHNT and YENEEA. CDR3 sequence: CASSLEDGNTIYF. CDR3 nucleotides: TGTGCCAGCAGCTTGGAAGATGGAAACACCATATATTTT.

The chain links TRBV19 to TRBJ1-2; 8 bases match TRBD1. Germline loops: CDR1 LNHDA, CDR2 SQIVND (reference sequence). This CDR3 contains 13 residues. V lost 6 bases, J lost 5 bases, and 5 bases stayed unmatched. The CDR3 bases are TGTGCCAGTAGCCAGGACAGGGAATATGGCTACACCTTC. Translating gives CASSQDREYGYTF.

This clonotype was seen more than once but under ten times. The CDR3 sequence: CASSLKEAGNSYEQYF. CDR3 in DNA: TGTGCCAGCAGCCTAAAGGAGGCAGGGAACTCCTACGAGCAGTACTTC. The chain carries TRBV9 and TRBJ2-7; D might be TRBD1 or TRBD2, each matching 5 bases. Trimming took off 4 bases at V and 0 bases at J, with 17 bases between the two ends. CDR3 size: 16 residues. The V gene's germline CDR1 is SGDLS and CDR2 YYNGEE.

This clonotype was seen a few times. The CDR3 reads CASTKSPSGANVLTF. The DNA of the CDR3 is TGTGCCAGTACCAAAAGCCCCTCTGGGGCCAACGTCCTGACTTTC. The chain uses TRBV19 and TRBJ2-6; D gene uncertain. Trimming removed 7 bases from V and 0 bases from J, with 10 bases in between. CDR3 length equals 15 residues. The germline CDR1 and CDR2 sequences are LNHDA and SQIVND (reference sequence).

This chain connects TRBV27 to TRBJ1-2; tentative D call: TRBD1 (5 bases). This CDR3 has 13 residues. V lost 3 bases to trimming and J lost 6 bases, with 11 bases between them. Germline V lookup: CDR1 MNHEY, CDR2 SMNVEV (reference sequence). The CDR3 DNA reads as TGTGCCAGCAGTTTTCAGGGTCTGAATGGCTACACCTTC. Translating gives CASSFQGLNGYTF.

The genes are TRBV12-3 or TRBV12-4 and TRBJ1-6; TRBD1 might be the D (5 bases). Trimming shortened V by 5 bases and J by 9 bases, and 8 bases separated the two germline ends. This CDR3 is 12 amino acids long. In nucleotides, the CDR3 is TGTGCCAGCAGTGGACAACTTTCACCCCTCCACTTT. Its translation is CASSGQLSPLHF.

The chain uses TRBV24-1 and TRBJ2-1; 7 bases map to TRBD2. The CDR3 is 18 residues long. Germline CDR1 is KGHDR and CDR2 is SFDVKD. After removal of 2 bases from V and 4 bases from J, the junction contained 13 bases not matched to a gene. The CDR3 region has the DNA TGTGCCACCAGTGATTCGCGAGGAGGGCTAGCGGCTTACAATGAGCAGTTCTTC. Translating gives CATSDSRGGLAAYNEQFF.

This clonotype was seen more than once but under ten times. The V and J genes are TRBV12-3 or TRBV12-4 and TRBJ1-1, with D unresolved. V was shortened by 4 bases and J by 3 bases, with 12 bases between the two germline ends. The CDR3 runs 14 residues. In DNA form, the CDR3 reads TGTGCCAGCAGTTCCCTACTCGGGGACACTGAAGCTTTCTTT. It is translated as CASSSLLGDTEAFF.

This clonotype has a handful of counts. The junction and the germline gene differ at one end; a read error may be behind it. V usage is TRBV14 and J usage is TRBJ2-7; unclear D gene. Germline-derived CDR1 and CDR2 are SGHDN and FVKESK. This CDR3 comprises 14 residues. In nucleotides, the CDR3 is TGTGCCAGCAGCCAAGACAGGATTACCAAGTCTCGGGACTTC. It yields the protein CASSQDRITKSRDF.

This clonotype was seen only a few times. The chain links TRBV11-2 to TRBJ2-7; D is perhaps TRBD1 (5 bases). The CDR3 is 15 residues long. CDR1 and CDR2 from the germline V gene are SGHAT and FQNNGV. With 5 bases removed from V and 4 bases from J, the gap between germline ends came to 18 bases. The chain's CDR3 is CASSLVPLGVYEQYF. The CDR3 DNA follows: TGTGCCAGCAGCCTGGTCCCATTAGGGGTATACGAGCAGTACTTC.

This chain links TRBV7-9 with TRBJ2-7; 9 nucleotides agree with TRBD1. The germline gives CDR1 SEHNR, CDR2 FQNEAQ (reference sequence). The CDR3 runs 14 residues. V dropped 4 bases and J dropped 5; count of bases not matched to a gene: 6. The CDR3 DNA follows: TGTGCCAGCAGCTCAACTGGACAGGGGAACGAGCAGTACTTC. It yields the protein CASSSTGQGNEQYF.

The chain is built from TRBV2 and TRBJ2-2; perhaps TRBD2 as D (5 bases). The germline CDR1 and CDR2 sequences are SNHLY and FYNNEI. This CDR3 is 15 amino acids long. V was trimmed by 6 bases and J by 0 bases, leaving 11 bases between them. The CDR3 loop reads CASSVGSANTGELFF. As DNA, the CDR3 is TGTGCCAGCAGCGTAGGTAGCGCGAACACCGGGGAGCTGTTTTTT.

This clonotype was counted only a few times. The CDR3 loop is CSPQGGRGDTQYF. Written as DNA, the CDR3 is TGCAGTCCCCAAGGGGGGAGAGGGGATACGCAGTATTTT. This rearrangement joins TRBV20-1 to TRBJ2-3, with D perhaps being TRBD1 or TRBD2 (6 bases each). The V and J ends lost 8 bases and 6 bases respectively, with 18 bases between them. The CDR3 loop spans 13 amino acids. Germline V CDR1 and CDR2: DFQATT, SNEGSKA (reference sequence).

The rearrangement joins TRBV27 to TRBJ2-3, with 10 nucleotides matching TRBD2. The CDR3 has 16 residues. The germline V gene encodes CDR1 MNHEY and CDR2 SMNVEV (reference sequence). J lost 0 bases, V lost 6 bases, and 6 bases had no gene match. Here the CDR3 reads CASRPHSGRSTDTQYF. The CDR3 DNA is TGTGCCAGCAGACCTCATAGCGGGAGGAGCACAGATACGCAGTATTTT.